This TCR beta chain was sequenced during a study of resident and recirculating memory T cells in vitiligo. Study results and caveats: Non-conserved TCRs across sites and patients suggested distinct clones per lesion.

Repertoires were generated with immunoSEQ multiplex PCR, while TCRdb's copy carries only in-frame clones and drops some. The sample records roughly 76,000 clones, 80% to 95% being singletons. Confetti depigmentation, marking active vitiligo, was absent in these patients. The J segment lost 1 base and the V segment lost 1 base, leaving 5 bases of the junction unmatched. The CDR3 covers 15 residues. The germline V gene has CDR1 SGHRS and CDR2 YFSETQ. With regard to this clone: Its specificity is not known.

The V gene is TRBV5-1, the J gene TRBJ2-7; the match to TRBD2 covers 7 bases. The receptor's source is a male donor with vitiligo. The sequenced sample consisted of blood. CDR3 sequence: CASSLPTSESYEQYF. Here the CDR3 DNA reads TGCGCCAGCAGCTTGCCTACTAGCGAATCCTACGAGCAGTACTTC.